What follows are 32 T cell receptor beta chains derived from one specimen sequenced in a study of T cell responses to AZD1222 COVID-19 vaccine. This table comes from immunoSEQ multiplex PCR, and its TCRdb copy is limited to in-frame clones, with some not included. Of tens of thousands of clones listed, roughly 92% are singletons. Specimen: peripheral blood, collected 28 days after the second AZD1222 dose. These TCRs come from an adult who received the AZD1222 COVID-19 vaccine.

This clone has a single count. The chain recombines TRBV5-6 with TRBJ1-6; D call uncertain. The CDR3 has 12 amino acids. From germline, CDR1 is SGHDT and CDR2 YYEEEE. V gave up 2 bases and J gave up 6 bases, with 3 bases separating them. The CDR3 here is CASSFGNSPLHF. CDR3 sequence (DNA): TGTGCCAGCAGCTTCGGTAATTCACCCCTCCACTTT.

As DNA, the CDR3 is TGTGCCAGCAGTGGGGGTTTAGGCTACACCTTC. Translation: CASSGGLGYTF. The chain joins TRBV2 to TRBJ1-2; no definite D call. This CDR3 contains 11 residues. Trimming removed 4 bases at V and 8 bases at J, with 8 bases between. From germline, CDR1 is SNHLY and CDR2 FYNNEI.

The chain combines TRBV5-5 with TRBJ1-5, with unresolved D. Looked up from germline, CDR1 is SGHKS and CDR2 is YYEKEE (reference sequence). Trimming pared 4 bases from V and 3 bases from J, leaving 17 bases between. The CDR3 contains 16 residues. This chain's CDR3 is CASSPGHRVPNQPQHF. As DNA, the CDR3 is TGTGCCAGCAGCCCTGGGCATAGGGTTCCCAATCAGCCCCAGCATTTT.

J is TRBJ2-5 and V is TRBV30, with 7 positions matching TRBD1. After removal of 1 base from V and 4 bases from J, the junction contained 0 bases not matched to a gene. The CDR3 has 12 residues. Germline CDR1 GTSNPN, CDR2 SVGIG (reference sequence). The CDR3 spells CAWSEGAETQYF. The CDR3 DNA follows: TGTGCCTGGAGTGAGGGGGCAGAGACCCAGTACTTC.

This clone appeared a single time. The chain is built from TRBV4-2 and TRBJ2-7; 7 positions match TRBD1. Looked up from germline, CDR1 is LGHNA and CDR2 is YNFKEQ. This CDR3 spans 14 amino acids. J gave up 0 bases and V 6 bases, and 5 bases lay outside the gene matches. This chain's CDR3 is CASSSQGFSYEQYF. The CDR3 DNA reads as TGTGCCAGCAGTTCACAGGGGTTCTCCTACGAGCAGTACTTC.

As for this clone: One end of the junction is discordant with germline, which a read error may explain. The gene calls are TRBV7-9 and TRBJ2-7, with D tentatively TRBD1 (6 bases). Germline-derived CDR1 and CDR2 are SEHNR and FQNEAQ (reference sequence). The CDR3 is 12 residues long. In nucleotides, the CDR3 is TGTGCCAGCAGCTCCTCCGGGACCCCAGGGGACTTC. It codes for CASSSSGTPGDF.

This chain uses TRBV5-1 with TRBJ2-3, with 10 bases matching TRBD2. The length of the CDR3 is 16 residues. Trimming cost V 0 bases and J 6 bases; bases outside gene matches: 7. CDR1 and CDR2 (germline): SGHRS, YFSETQ. The DNA for the CDR3 is TGCGCCAGCAGCTTGGCCAGCGGGGGGGCCTCCGATACGCAGTATTTT. Translation: CASSLASGGASDTQYF.

The V gene is TRBV29-1, the J gene TRBJ1-3, with D unclear. This CDR3 contains 11 residues. CDR1 is SQVTM, CDR2 ANQGSEA, per germline. Trimming took off 6 bases at V and 8 bases at J, with 11 bases between the two ends. CDR3: CSVADADTIYF. CDR3 coding DNA: TGCAGCGTCGCCGATGCAGACACCATATATTTT. Together with reference TRBV29-1 and TRBJ1-3, the CDR3 gives the full variable domain: SAVISQKPSRDICQRGTSLTIQCQVDSQVTMMFWYRQQPGQSLTLIATANQGSEATYESGFVIDKFPISRPNLTFSTLTVSNMSPEDSSIYLCSVADADTIYFGEGSWLTVV.

The rearrangement joins TRBV14 to TRBJ2-5, with D unresolved. The germline gives CDR1 SGHDN, CDR2 FVKESK. This CDR3 has 16 residues. Trimming left V 1 base short and J 0 bases short, with 12 bases between. The CDR3 DNA reads TGTGCCAGCAGCCAAGGGCGGCTAAAGTACCAAGAGACCCAGTACTTC. It encodes CASSQGRLKYQETQYF.

The chain couples TRBV19 to TRBJ1-5; possibly TRBD1 for D (6 bases). The V and J ends lost 4 bases and 11 bases respectively, with 15 bases between them. The CDR3 is 13 residues long. The V gene's germline CDR1 is LNHDA and CDR2 SQIVND (reference sequence). In DNA, the CDR3 is TGTGCCAGTAGTAGGGGGGGCGCGGTTGCCCAGCATTTT. Its protein is CASSRGGAVAQHF.

This chain links TRBV7-9 with TRBJ1-5; 7 nucleotides match TRBD1. The CDR3 has 17 amino acids. Germline-derived CDR1 and CDR2 are SEHNR and FQNEAQ (reference sequence). The ends lost 2 bases at V and 3 bases at J; junction bases unmatched: 10. The CDR3 loop is CASSLNRGNSINQPQHF. The DNA for the CDR3 is TGTGCCAGCAGCTTAAACAGGGGAAATAGCATCAATCAGCCCCAGCATTTT.

V gene TRBV5-1 combines with J gene TRBJ2-1; 10 bases match TRBD2. Germline-derived CDR1 and CDR2 are SGHRS and YFSETQ. J lost 4 bases, V lost 2 bases, and 12 bases had no gene match. The CDR3 length is 18 residues. CDR3 amino acids: CASSFTYSGLADYNEQFF. The CDR3 DNA reads as TGCGCCAGCAGCTTCACGTACTCCGGACTAGCGGATTACAATGAGCAGTTCTTC.

The chain employs TRBV6-5 and TRBJ2-7; D perhaps matches TRBD1 (6 bases). Trimming left V 4 bases short and J 6 bases short, with 16 bases between. The germline V gene encodes CDR1 MNHEY and CDR2 SVGAGI. The CDR3 consists of 14 residues. CDR3 sequence (DNA): TGTGCCAGCAGTTTACCCGGGACACCCAGCGAGCAGTACTTC. Amino acid sequence: CASSLPGTPSEQYF.

The chain combines TRBV5-1 with TRBJ1-6; D is perhaps TRBD1 (6 bases). CDR3 length: 13 residues. With 0 bases removed from V and 13 bases from J, the gap between germline ends came to 11 bases. Germline V gives CDR1 SGHRS, CDR2 YFSETQ. CDR3 in amino acids: CASSLAGVPPLHF. Here the CDR3 DNA reads TGCGCCAGCAGCTTGGCAGGGGTTCCTCCCCTCCACTTT.

The chain links TRBV2 to TRBJ1-1; D not resolved. This CDR3 has 13 residues. Trimming left V 1 base short and J 10 bases short, with 13 bases between. CDR1 SNHLY and CDR2 FYNNEI come from the germline V gene. The CDR3 is CASSEGVAITAFF. The CDR3 DNA reads TGTGCCAGCAGTGAAGGGGTGGCCATTACAGCTTTCTTT.

The rearrangement links TRBV3-1 (or the pseudogene TRBV3-2) to TRBJ1-2; D gene ambiguous. The CDR3 is 13 amino acids. Trimming pared 0 bases from V and 8 bases from J, leaving 10 bases between. CDR1 is LGHDT, CDR2 YNNKEL, per germline (reference sequence). The CDR3 here is CASSQDAKLGYTF. The CDR3 coding sequence is TGTGCCAGCAGCCAAGACGCCAAACTGGGCTACACCTTC.

V and J are TRBV5-6 and TRBJ2-5; the D is unclear. V lost 1 base and J lost 3, with 4 bases in between. Germline CDR1 reads SGHDT; CDR2 reads YYEEEE. The CDR3 length is 12 residues. The CDR3 loop reads CASSLRKETQYF. Written as DNA, the CDR3 is TGTGCCAGCAGCTTGAGAAAAGAGACCCAGTACTTC.

The chain combines TRBV9 with TRBJ2-7; 8 nucleotides line up with TRBD1. Losses at the gene ends were 0 bases for V and 2 bases for J; bases not matched to a gene: 7. The CDR3 consists of 16 residues. Looked up from germline, CDR1 is SGDLS and CDR2 is YYNGEE. The CDR3 loop is CASSVGAGGVPYEQYF. Here the CDR3 DNA reads TGTGCCAGCAGCGTAGGGGCAGGGGGCGTTCCCTACGAGCAGTACTTC.

The chain recombines TRBV28 with TRBJ1-3, with D possibly being TRBD1 (5 bases). V was trimmed by 2 bases and J by 0 bases, leaving 11 bases between them. Germline CDR1 is MDHEN and CDR2 is SYDVKM. The CDR3 has 16 residues. In DNA, the CDR3 is TGTGCCAGCAGTTTAACGGGGCCTAGCTCTGGAAACACCATATATTTT. It encodes CASSLTGPSSGNTIYF.

The chain combines TRBV28 with TRBJ1-1; D is perhaps TRBD1 (5 bases). The CDR3 has 15 amino acids. V lost 5 bases to trimming and J lost 0 bases, with 13 bases between them. Germline CDR1 and CDR2: MDHEN and SYDVKM. CDR3 DNA sequence: TGTGCCAGCAGTCCTTCAGGGTTTTTGAACACTGAAGCTTTCTTT. Protein: CASSPSGFLNTEAFF.

CDR3 in DNA: TGTGCCAGCAGCCCCGGGAGCAATCAGCCCCAGCATTTT. Amino acids: CASSPGSNQPQHF. This chain joins TRBV5-6 and TRBJ1-5, with no clear D. Deletions cut 4 bases from V and 1 base from J, with 6 bases between. Germline CDR1 reads SGHDT; CDR2 reads YYEEEE. The CDR3 is 13 amino acids.

This chain connects TRBV19 to TRBJ1-2, with TRBD1 identical over 9 bases. Germline V gene lookup returns CDR1 LNHDA and CDR2 SQIVND (reference sequence). The CDR3 loop spans 15 amino acids. J was trimmed by 2 bases and V by 1 base; bases with no gene match: 2. In DNA, the CDR3 is TGTGCCAGTAGTATAGTCGACAGGGGGAACTATGGCTACACCTTC. It specifies CASSIVDRGNYGYTF.

The chain employs TRBV6-6 and TRBJ1-2; a weak D match, TRBD1 (6 bases). CDR1 is MNHNY, CDR2 SVGAGI, per germline (reference sequence). This CDR3 has 13 amino acids. V shed 6 bases and J shed 6 bases, with 14 bases lying between them. CDR3 DNA sequence: TGTGCCAGCAGCCGAGGGACATCTGATGGCTACACCTTC. Its translation is CASSRGTSDGYTF.

J is TRBJ2-3 and V is TRBV28, with 15 positions matching TRBD2. V lost 6 bases to trimming and J lost 2 bases; unmatched junction nucleotides: 6. Germline V gives CDR1 MDHEN, CDR2 SYDVKM. The CDR3 runs 17 residues. The CDR3 nucleotides are TGTGCCAGCAGCCAGGGACTAGCGGGGGGCACCACAGATACGCAGTATTTT. It specifies CASSQGLAGGTTDTQYF.

The chain links TRBV5-1 to TRBJ2-1; D unclear. The germline V gene encodes CDR1 SGHRS and CDR2 YFSETQ. The length of the CDR3 is 15 residues. Deletions cut 4 bases from V and 2 bases from J, with 13 bases between. The CDR3 loop is CASSAHARTYNEQFF. CDR3 coding DNA: TGCGCCAGCAGCGCCCACGCCCGCACCTACAATGAGCAGTTCTTC.

The chain is built from TRBV5-4 and TRBJ2-5; TRBD1 matches 7 bases. The germline CDR1 and CDR2 sequences are SGHNT and YYREEE (reference sequence). Losses at the gene ends were 0 bases for V and 5 bases for J; bases not matched to a gene: 7. There are 15 residues in the CDR3. CDR3: CASSLAGTVGETQYF. The CDR3 DNA is TGTGCCAGCAGCTTGGCCGGGACAGTCGGCGAGACCCAGTACTTC.

This rearrangement joins TRBV7-9 to TRBJ2-1; D might be TRBD2 (6 bases). The CDR3 length is 15 residues. Germline V gives CDR1 SEHNR, CDR2 FQNEAQ (reference sequence). V lost 5 bases and J lost 0, with 11 bases in between. CDR3 sequence reads: CASSARGSSYNEQFF. CDR3 DNA sequence: TGTGCCAGCAGCGCTCGGGGGTCCTCCTACAATGAGCAGTTCTTC.

The chain uses TRBV18 and TRBJ2-2; D is perhaps TRBD1 (6 bases). The germline V gene encodes CDR1 KGHSH and CDR2 LQKENI. The CDR3 length is 15 residues. Between the trimmed V and J ends, which lost 6 bases and 5 bases, there was a span of 16 bases. The CDR3 region is CASSFTQGATGELFF. CDR3 DNA: TGTGCCAGCTCTTTCACACAGGGAGCAACCGGGGAGCTGTTTTTT.

The chain uses TRBV10-3 and TRBJ2-1, with D perhaps being TRBD1 or TRBD2 (6 bases each). The CDR3 sequence is 15 residues long. V lost 6 bases, J lost 7 bases, and 19 bases lay in between. Germline V lookup: CDR1 ENHRY, CDR2 SYGVKD. The CDR3 here is CAISLLRGALNEQFF. CDR3 bases: TGTGCCATCAGCCTTCTAAGGGGGGCCCTGAATGAGCAGTTCTTC.

The chain joins TRBV30 to TRBJ1-4; the D gene is possibly TRBD1 (6 bases). Trimming stripped 1 base from V and 8 bases from J, with 14 bases between. The CDR3 is made up of 14 amino acids. Germline V gene lookup returns CDR1 GTSNPN and CDR2 SVGIG (reference sequence). In nucleotides, the CDR3 is TGTGCCTGGAGTGAGGGGGGCTCCCAGGAAAAACTGTTTTTT. Its protein product is CAWSEGGSQEKLFF. Together with reference TRBV30 and TRBJ1-4, the CDR3 gives the full variable domain: SQTIHQWPATLVQPVGSPLSLECTVEGTSNPNLYWYRQAAGRGLQLLFYSVGIGQISSEVPQNLSASRPQDRQFILSSKKLLLSDSGFYLCAWSEGGSQEKLFFGSGTQLSVL.

Turning to this clone: Relative to the germline gene, one junction end is altered; a read error may explain this. The chain couples TRBV11-1 to TRBJ1-2, with TRBD1 matching over 8 bases. Looked up from germline, CDR1 is SGHAT and CDR2 is FQDESV (reference sequence). The CDR3 loop spans 13 amino acids. CDR3 bases: TGTGCCAGCAGCTTAGCCGTGACCGGGACAGGCTACTTC. Amino acid sequence: CASSLAVTGTGYF.

This clone appeared once. The chain is built from TRBV27 and TRBJ2-7; tentatively, D is TRBD1 (6 bases). The germline CDR1 and CDR2 sequences are MNHEY and SMNVEV (reference sequence). V was pared by 4 bases and J by 4 bases, with 20 bases between. This CDR3 is 16 amino acids long. The CDR3 spells CASSSFLGTKIYEQYF. CDR3 DNA: TGTGCCAGCAGTTCCTTCCTCGGGACAAAGATTTACGAGCAGTACTTC.